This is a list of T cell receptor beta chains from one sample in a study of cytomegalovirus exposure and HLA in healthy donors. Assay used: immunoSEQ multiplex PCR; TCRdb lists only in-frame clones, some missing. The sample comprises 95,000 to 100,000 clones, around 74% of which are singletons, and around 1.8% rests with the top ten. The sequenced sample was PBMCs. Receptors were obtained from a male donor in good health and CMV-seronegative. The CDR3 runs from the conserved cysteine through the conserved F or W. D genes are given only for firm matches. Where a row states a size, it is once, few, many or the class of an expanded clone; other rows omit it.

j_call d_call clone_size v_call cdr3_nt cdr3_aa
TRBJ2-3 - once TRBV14 TGTGCCAGCAGCCAAGAAGAAAGGCGGGCGTCTTTACGCACAGATACGCAGTATTTT CASSQEERRASLRTDTQYF
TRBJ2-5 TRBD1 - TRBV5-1 TGCGCCAGCAGCTCCACAGGGGTCGCGGAGACCCAGTACTTC CASSSTGVAETQYF
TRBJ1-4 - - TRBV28 TGTGCCTCACGAGAAAATGAAAAACTGTTTTTT CASRENEKLFF
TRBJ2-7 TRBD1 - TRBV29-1 TGCAGCGTCCCGGGACAGGGGGACGAGCAGTACTTC CSVPGQGDEQYF
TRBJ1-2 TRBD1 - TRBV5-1 TGCGCCAGCAGCCCTGGGACAGGCGACTATGGCTACACCTTC CASSPGTGDYGYTF
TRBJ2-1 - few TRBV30 TGTGCCTGGAGTGTACTAAGAGGGCAGTTCTTC CAWSVLRGQFF
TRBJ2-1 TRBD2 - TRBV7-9 TGTGCCAGCAGCTTAGGGAGGACTAGCGGAGACAATGAGCAGTTCTTC CASSLGRTSGDNEQFF
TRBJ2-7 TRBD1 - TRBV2 TGTGCCAGCAGTGGGGACAGGAGTACCTACGAGCAGTACTTC CASSGDRSTYEQYF
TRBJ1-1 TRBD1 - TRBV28 TGTGCCAGCAGTCGGACAGGGCTGAACACTGAAGCTTTCTTT CASSRTGLNTEAFF
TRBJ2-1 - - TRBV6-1 TGTGCCAGCATTCAAATCAGGGCGACTGAGCAGTTCTTC CASIQIRATEQFF
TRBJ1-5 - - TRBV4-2 TGTGCCAGCAGCCAAGATCAGGTAGGCAATCAGCCCCAGCATTTT CASSQDQVGNQPQHF
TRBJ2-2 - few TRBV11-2 TGTGCCAGCAGCTCAATCAGGGGTACCGGGGAGCTGTTTTTT CASSSIRGTGELFF
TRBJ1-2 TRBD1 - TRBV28 TGTGCCAGCAGTCCTCCAGACCCGGGACAGGACATTTATGGCTACACCTTC CASSPPDPGQDIYGYTF
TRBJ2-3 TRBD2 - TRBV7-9 TGTGCCAGCAGCCCCCCGGCGGGAGGGCTGGGTACGCAGTATTTT CASSPPAGGLGTQYF
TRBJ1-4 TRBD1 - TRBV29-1 TGCAGCGTTGCAGGGGGCCAAAATGAAAAACTGTTTTTT CSVAGGQNEKLFF
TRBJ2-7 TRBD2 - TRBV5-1 TGCGCCAGCAGCTGGGGGCGGGGGGTCCCCACAAACGAGCAGTACTTC CASSWGRGVPTNEQYF